One and the same sample provided the 10 T cell receptor beta chains below, sequenced in a study of blood T cell repertoires in COVID-19. Sequencing was performed with immunoSEQ multiplex PCR; in TCRdb, only in-frame clones are kept and a portion is missing. The repertoire includes over 100,000 clones, approximately 83% of them detected once, and approximately 10% sits in the top ten. Sequenced: peripheral blood. These receptors originate from a man older than 75 with acute or convalescent COVID-19.

CDR3 DNA: TGTGCCAGCAGCTTAGGGGACAGGGAGGTCAATCAGCCCCAGCATTTT. Protein product: CASSLGDREVNQPQHF. The chain carries TRBV7-6 and TRBJ1-5, with 9 bases matching TRBD1. Germline trimming cut 1 base from V and 3 bases from J; bases unmatched to any gene: 4. The CDR3 is 16 amino acids. From germline, CDR1 is SGHVS and CDR2 FNYEAQ.

The V gene is TRBV28, the J gene TRBJ1-2; 8 bases are a match to TRBD1. Germline assignment: CDR1 MDHEN and CDR2 SYDVKM. The CDR3 is 15 residues long. The J segment lost 2 bases and the V segment lost 3 bases, leaving 5 bases of the junction unmatched. The CDR3 spells CASSLSRDRNYGYTF. CDR3 sequence (DNA): TGTGCCAGCAGTTTGTCCCGGGACAGGAACTATGGCTACACCTTC.

The rearrangement joins TRBV6-4 to TRBJ1-1, with 9 bases identical to TRBD1. From germline, CDR1 is MRHNA and CDR2 SNTAGT. This CDR3 has 14 amino acids. V shed 3 bases and J 4 bases; nucleotides not matched to a gene: 3. The CDR3 loop is CASSEQGAGTEAFF. Here the CDR3 DNA reads TGTGCCAGCAGTGAACAGGGGGCCGGCACTGAAGCTTTCTTT.

The V call is TRBV6-5, the J call TRBJ2-7, with 7 bases matching TRBD1. The germline V gene encodes CDR1 MNHEY and CDR2 SVGAGI. The V gene end was trimmed by 6 bases and the J gene end by 4 bases; junction bases not matched to a gene: 9. CDR3 length equals 14 residues. The DNA of the CDR3 is TGTGCCAGCAGACTAGGGACAGACTCTTACGAGCAGTACTTC. Translated, it gives CASRLGTDSYEQYF.

The chain links TRBV11-2 to TRBJ2-4; a weak D match, TRBD1 (5 bases). CDR1 and CDR2 (germline): SGHAT, FQNNGV. CDR3 size: 16 residues. The V and J ends lost 5 bases and 1 base respectively, with 15 bases between them. CDR3 residues: CASSVRVFGAKNIQYF. The CDR3 nucleotides read TGTGCCAGCAGCGTCAGGGTTTTTGGGGCCAAAAACATTCAGTACTTC.

The V call is TRBV3-1 (or the pseudogene TRBV3-2), the J call TRBJ2-3; 9 bases match TRBD1. CDR1 and CDR2 (germline): LGHDT, YNNKEL (reference sequence). V dropped 3 bases and J dropped 5; count of bases not matched to a gene: 6. There are 15 residues in the CDR3. DNA of the CDR3: TGTGCCAGCAGCCACTACCGGACAGGGGAAGATACGCAGTATTTT. It is translated as CASSHYRTGEDTQYF.

The V and J genes are TRBV28 and TRBJ2-2; 7 bases fit TRBD1. Losses at the gene ends were 4 bases for V and 3 bases for J; bases not matched to a gene: 8. Germline V CDR1 and CDR2: MDHEN, SYDVKM. The CDR3 length is 16 residues. This chain's CDR3 is CASSSRDRRYTGELFF. DNA for the CDR3: TGTGCCAGCAGTTCTAGGGACAGACGATACACCGGGGAGCTGTTTTTT.

V and J are TRBV7-9 and TRBJ1-4, with D unresolved. With 5 bases removed from V and 4 bases from J, the gap between germline ends came to 11 bases. The CDR3 is made up of 14 amino acids. CDR1 SEHNR and CDR2 FQNEAQ come from the germline V gene (reference sequence). The chain's CDR3 is CASSPGGDNEKLFF. The CDR3, as DNA: TGTGCCAGCAGCCCTGGCGGGGATAATGAAAAACTGTTTTTT.

The V gene is TRBV5-1, the J gene TRBJ2-1; D is uncertain. This CDR3 comprises 15 residues. V lost 4 bases to trimming and J lost 0 bases, with 11 bases between them. Germline V gene lookup returns CDR1 SGHRS and CDR2 YFSETQ. The CDR3 sequence is CASSGPMPSYNEQFF. In DNA form, the CDR3 reads TGCGCCAGCAGCGGCCCCATGCCCTCCTACAATGAGCAGTTCTTC.

The sample holds one count of this clone. The V gene is TRBV28, the J gene TRBJ1-1; D unclear. The CDR3 is 11 amino acids. V lost 5 bases and J 7 bases, leaving 8 bases between the germline ends. Germline assignment: CDR1 MDHEN and CDR2 SYDVKM. Here the CDR3 reads CASSGPSEAFF. The CDR3 DNA reads as TGTGCCAGCAGTGGCCCTAGTGAAGCTTTCTTT.